The 5 T cell receptor beta chains in this list originate from one sample, sequenced in a study of shared clonotypes between healthy human individuals. Only in-frame clones appear in the TCRdb table, and some are missing; sequencing was by immunoSEQ multiplex PCR. This sample has about 610,000 clones; almost 97% occur once, and the top ten carry less than 0.065%. The material sequenced was naive CD4+ T cells sorted from blood. Described subset: CD45RA+ positively selected. These receptor sequences come from a woman aged 25 to 39 in good health.

The chain recombines TRBV5-1 with TRBJ2-3, with TRBD2 matching over 7 bases. The V gene end was trimmed by 1 base and the J gene end by 5 bases; junction bases not matched to a gene: 7. From germline, CDR1 is SGHRS and CDR2 YFSETQ. This CDR3 has 15 residues. The CDR3 here is CASSLLGGSKDTQYF. The CDR3 DNA reads TGCGCCAGCAGCTTGCTGGGGGGGTCAAAAGATACGCAGTATTTT.

This chain connects TRBV4-2 to TRBJ1-2, with no clear D. The CDR3 sequence is 13 residues long. V was pared by 4 bases and J by 5 bases, with 11 bases between. Germline V lookup: CDR1 LGHNA, CDR2 YNFKEQ. The CDR3 coding sequence is TGTGCCAGCAGCCCTTTGGGAGCGTATGGCTACACCTTC. Amino acids: CASSPLGAYGYTF.

V gene TRBV28 combines with J gene TRBJ2-5, with 8 bases fitting TRBD1. The V gene end was trimmed by 8 bases and the J gene end by 9 bases; junction bases not matched to a gene: 14. This CDR3 spans 14 amino acids. Germline CDR1 reads MDHEN; CDR2 reads SYDVKM. CDR3 loop: CASGKTGPRGPQYF. The CDR3 DNA reads as TGTGCCAGCGGGAAGACAGGCCCCAGGGGGCCCCAGTACTTC. Drawing the rest from reference TRBV28 and TRBJ2-5, the complete variable domain is DVKVTQSSRYLVKRTGEKVFLECVQDMDHENMFWYRQDPGLGLRLIYFSYDVKMKEKGDIPEGYSVSREKKERFSLILESASTNQTSMYLCASGKTGPRGPQYFGPGTRLLVL.

The rearrangement uses TRBV5-1 and TRBJ2-1; 11 positions agree with TRBD2. CDR1 is SGHRS and CDR2 is YFSETQ in the germline V gene. The V gene end was trimmed by 1 base and the J gene end by 6 bases; junction bases not matched to a gene: 6. The CDR3 length is 16 residues. CDR3: CASSLYSSGRPNEQFF. CDR3 nucleotide sequence: TGCGCCAGCAGCTTGTATTCTAGCGGGAGGCCCAATGAGCAGTTCTTC. The full variable domain, rest sourced from reference TRBV5-1 and TRBJ2-1, is KAGVTQTPRYLIKTRGQQVTLSCSPISGHRSVSWYQQTPGQGLQFLFEYFSETQRNKGNFPGRFSGRQFSNSRSEMNVSTLELGDSALYLCASSLYSSGRPNEQFFGPGTRLTVL.

The CDR3 loop is CASSLVVVRDRAYEQYF. DNA of the CDR3: TGTGCCAGCAGCTTGGTGGTCGTACGGGACAGGGCCTACGAGCAGTACTTC. The chain combines TRBV5-6 with TRBJ2-7, with TRBD1 identical over 9 bases. This CDR3 comprises 17 residues. Germline trimming cut 0 bases from V and 2 bases from J; bases unmatched to any gene: 9. Germline-derived CDR1 and CDR2 are SGHDT and YYEEEE.